The 20 T cell receptor beta chains given below trace back to one sample, sequenced in a study of blood T cells in healthy people across ages. Primed by a sample-barcoded 5' primer and a J-beta primer mix, a second PCR proceeded for about 7 to 12 cycles. TCRdb redid the calling of the 5' RACE reads with MiXCR, one entry per CDR3 protein. The table lists some 670,000 distinct CDR3 sequences, 52% of them singletons, with roughly 14% in the top ten. Sequenced: blood. The source of these receptors is an elderly woman in good health.

This chain joins TRBV30 and TRBJ2-6; possibly TRBD1 for D (5 bases). Trimming took off 1 base at V and 1 base at J, with 14 bases between the two ends. The CDR3 has 17 amino acids. Germline assignment: CDR1 GTSNPN and CDR2 SVGIG (reference sequence). The CDR3 loop is CAWSGRKGPSGANVLTF. The CDR3 DNA reads as TGTGCCTGGAGTGGACGTAAGGGGCCTTCTGGGGCCAACGTCCTGACTTTC.

This clonotype appeared many times. V gene TRBV29-1 combines with J gene TRBJ2-4; no clear D gene. There are 14 residues in the CDR3. Germline V gene lookup returns CDR1 SQVTM and CDR2 ANQGSEA. Trimming took off 5 bases at V and 3 bases at J, with 14 bases between the two ends. CDR3 nucleotides: TGCAGCGTTTTGACACAAACGTTCAAAAACATTCAGTACTTC. Residues: CSVLTQTFKNIQYF.

This clonotype appeared many times. The chain couples TRBV7-8 to TRBJ2-1, with D unresolved. CDR1 and CDR2 (germline): SGHVS, FQNEAQ. CDR3 length equals 15 residues. Between the trimmed V and J ends, which lost 2 bases and 5 bases, there was a span of 13 bases. The CDR3, as DNA: TGTGCCAGCAGCTTAATGCCGTCTTACGACAATGAGCAGTTCTTC. Translated: CASSLMPSYDNEQFF. Full variable domain (rest looked up from reference TRBV7-8 and TRBJ2-1): GAGVSQSPRYKVAKRGQDVALRCDPISGHVSLFWYQQALGQGPEFLTYFQNEAQLDKSGLPSDRFFAERPEGSVSTLKIQRTQQEDSAVYLCASSLMPSYDNEQFFGPGTRLTVL.

This clonotype was observed at least ten times. The V call is TRBV7-9, the J call TRBJ2-3; 7 bases map to TRBD1. CDR1 is SEHNR, CDR2 FQNEAQ, per germline (reference sequence). This CDR3 comprises 15 residues. Trimming cost V 8 bases and J 4 bases; bases outside gene matches: 12. CDR3 sequence (DNA): TGTGCCAGCCGTGAAGTGACAGGGATGTCAGATACGCAGTATTTT. Translating it yields CASREVTGMSDTQYF. The full variable domain, completed using reference TRBV7-9 and TRBJ2-3, is DTGVSQNPRHKITKRGQNVTFRCDPISEHNRLYWYRQTLGQGPEFLTYFQNEAQLEKSRLLSDRFSAERPKGSFSTLEIQRTEQGDSAMYLCASREVTGMSDTQYFGPGTRLTVL.

This clonotype was seen a few times. A clone one base away is much larger, so this may be a read error. The J gene is TRBJ1-2, the V gene TRBV27, with 10 nucleotides matching TRBD1. The CDR3 runs 15 residues. Trimming cost V 4 bases and J 3 bases; bases outside gene matches: 5. CDR1 is MNHEY and CDR2 is SMNVEV in the germline V gene (reference sequence). Here the CDR3 DNA reads TGTGCCAGCAGTTACGTAGACAGGGGGCACTATGGCTACACCTTC. Its protein product is CASSYVDRGHYGYTF.

The chain carries TRBV27 and TRBJ2-1; no clear D gene. Germline lookup yields CDR1 MNHEY and CDR2 SMNVEV (reference sequence). This CDR3 has 15 amino acids. V lost 7 bases and J 0 bases, leaving 13 bases between the germline ends. CDR3 sequence: CASNRAASSYNEQFF. For the CDR3, the DNA is TGTGCCAGCAATAGGGCTGCAAGCTCCTACAATGAGCAGTTCTTC.

About this clonotype: Possible read error: a much larger clone is one base away. V usage is TRBV7-9 and J usage is TRBJ2-7; no clear D gene. Looked up from germline, CDR1 is SEHNR and CDR2 is FQNEAQ (reference sequence). The CDR3 is 13 amino acids. V lost 8 bases and J 0 bases, leaving 11 bases between the germline ends. CDR3 DNA sequence: TGTGCCAGCGGCCTCACACCCTCCTACGAGCAGTACTTC. Its translation is CASGLTPSYEQYF.

This clonotype was seen ten or more times. The CDR3 bases are TGTGCCAGCCCTAGCCCGGGGACAGGCGAAGGAATCAATGAGCAGTTCTTC. Residues: CASPSPGTGEGINEQFF. The chain recombines TRBV28 with TRBJ2-1; TRBD1 agrees at 8 bases. The CDR3 runs 17 residues. Germline CDR1 MDHEN, CDR2 SYDVKM. The ends lost 8 bases at V and 6 bases at J; junction bases unmatched: 18.

Many counts were recorded for this clonotype. The chain recombines TRBV15 with TRBJ2-3; D gene unclear. Trimming removed 0 bases at V and 6 bases at J, with 7 bases between. Germline V gene data show CDR1 as LNHNV and CDR2 as YYDKDF (reference sequence). The CDR3 loop spans 13 amino acids. CDR3 in amino acids: CATSRDPGDTQYF. The CDR3 DNA follows: TGTGCCACCAGCAGAGATCCTGGGGATACGCAGTATTTT.

This clonotype is a singleton in its sample. The CDR3 loop is CASSPMEGATGDTQYF. The CDR3 DNA reads as TGTGCCAGCAGCCCGATGGAGGGGGCCACAGGAGATACGCAGTATTTT. The gene calls are TRBV9 and TRBJ2-3; D perhaps matches TRBD1 (7 bases). CDR1 is SGDLS, CDR2 YYNGEE, per germline. The CDR3 is made up of 16 amino acids. Trimming stripped 4 bases from V and 5 bases from J, with 20 bases between. Based on the CDR3 plus reference TRBV9 and TRBJ2-3, the full variable domain is DSGVTQTPKHLITATGQRVTLRCSPRSGDLSVYWYQQSLDQGLQFLIQYYNGEERAKGNILERFSAQQFPDLHSELNLSSLELGDSALYFCASSPMEGATGDTQYFGPGTRLTVL.

The J gene is TRBJ2-2, the V gene TRBV12-3 or TRBV12-4; D not resolved. The CDR3 runs to 12 residues. V was trimmed by 4 bases and J by 6 bases, leaving 6 bases between them. Here the CDR3 DNA reads TGTGCCAGCAGTTACCCTGCCGGGGAGCTGTTTTTT. Translated, it gives CASSYPAGELFF.

As to this clonotype: A much larger clone differs by one base, so this may be a read error. This chain joins TRBV12-3 or TRBV12-4 and TRBJ2-1; D gene uncertain. The CDR3 sequence is 16 residues long. As DNA, the CDR3 is TGTGCCAGCAGTTTCTCCCCGCCCTTCTCCTACAATGGGCAGTTCTTC. Protein: CASSFSPPFSYNGQFF.

This chain links TRBV5-1 with TRBJ2-5; 8 bases are a match to TRBD2. V dropped 5 bases and J dropped 2; count of bases not matched to a gene: 8. The CDR3 has 15 amino acids. Germline assignment: CDR1 SGHRS and CDR2 YFSETQ. The CDR3 loop is CASRRRGESQETQYF. The CDR3 DNA reads TGCGCCAGCAGACGGCGGGGGGAATCTCAAGAGACCCAGTACTTC. The whole variable domain, filled in from reference TRBV5-1 and TRBJ2-5, reads KAGVTQTPRYLIKTRGQQVTLSCSPISGHRSVSWYQQTPGQGLQFLFEYFSETQRNKGNFPGRFSGRQFSNSRSEMNVSTLELGDSALYLCASRRRGESQETQYFGPGTRLLVL.

This chain connects TRBV9 to TRBJ2-1; 9 bases map to TRBD1. Per germline, CDR1 SGDLS and CDR2 YYNGEE. The trim removed 2 bases at V and 9 bases at J, leaving 6 bases unmatched. CDR3 length: 14 residues. In nucleotides, the CDR3 is TGTGCCAGCAGCGTCCGGGACAGGGAACGTGAGCAGTTCTTC. Translation: CASSVRDREREQFF.

This clonotype was seen repeatedly, ten times or more. The J gene is TRBJ2-1, the V gene TRBV3-1; 7 positions match TRBD2. Germline CDR1 reads LGHDT; CDR2 reads YNNKEL (reference sequence). J gave up 8 bases and V 3 bases, and 10 bases lay outside the gene matches. The CDR3 extends over 15 amino acids. The CDR3 is CASSQGTGRVHEQFF. The CDR3 bases are TGTGCCAGCAGCCAGGGAACTGGGAGGGTGCATGAGCAGTTCTTC.

Remarks on this clonotype: A much larger clone differs from this one at a single base, so this may be a read error. V gene TRBV7-3 combines with J gene TRBJ2-3; possibly TRBD2 for D (6 bases). Germline CDR1 reads SGHTA; CDR2 reads FQGTGA. The CDR3 contains 12 residues. The CDR3 here is CAGSPGGDTQYF. CDR3 sequence (DNA): TGTGCCGGCAGCCCCGGGGGAGATACGCAGTATTTT.

The V gene is TRBV20-1, the J gene TRBJ2-1; 13 bases match TRBD2. CDR3 size: 15 residues. Germline assignment: CDR1 DFQATT and CDR2 SNEGSKA (reference sequence). The J segment lost 5 bases and the V segment lost 5 bases, leaving 6 bases of the junction unmatched. In nucleotides, the CDR3 is TGCAGTGCTTGGACTAGCGGGGGAGGGAACAATGAGCAGTTCTTC. Protein sequence: CSAWTSGGGNNEQFF.

Many counts were recorded for this clonotype. The V and J genes are TRBV6-5 and TRBJ2-1; 13 bases fit TRBD2. The CDR3 runs 17 residues. V was pared by 6 bases and J by 4 bases, with 9 bases of the junction left unmatched. The germline V gene has CDR1 MNHEY and CDR2 SVGAGI. The CDR3 nucleotides read TGTGCCAGCAGCCTTGGGACTAGCGGGGAACTTTACAATGAGCAGTTCTTC. Translated: CASSLGTSGELYNEQFF.

The V call is TRBV20-1, the J call TRBJ2-5; 7 positions agree with TRBD2. Germline V CDR1 and CDR2: DFQATT, SNEGSKA (reference sequence). The CDR3 has 11 residues. With 7 bases clipped from V and 5 bases from J, the junction kept 4 bases outside the gene matches. CDR3 coding DNA: TGCAGTGTGGGGAGGGAGGAGACCCAGTACTTC. Its protein product is CSVGREETQYF.

As concerns this clonotype: One junction end disagrees with the germline gene, perhaps due to a read error. The rearrangement joins TRBV5-1 to TRBJ2-5; D may be TRBD2 (7 bases). Per the germline V gene, CDR1 is SGHRS and CDR2 is YFSETQ. This CDR3 is built from 14 residues. CDR3 amino acids: CTSSFRGAYNEQYF. In nucleotides, the CDR3 is TGCACCAGCAGCTTTCGGGGGGCCTACAATGAGCAGTACTTC.